This T cell receptor (beta chain) derives from a study of cytomegalovirus exposure and HLA in healthy donors. CDR3 length equals 15 residues. Germline V gene data show CDR1 as SGHTA and CDR2 as FQGNSA. Between the trimmed V and J ends, which lost 2 bases and 5 bases, there was a span of 13 bases. TCRdb keeps only in-frame clones here, not all; method: immunoSEQ multiplex PCR. The sample contains some 56,000 clones, 90% to 95% of which appear only once. The sequence derives from a man aged 18 to 30 in good health and CMV-seronegative. Material for sequencing was PBMCs. V and J are TRBV7-2 and TRBJ2-1; maybe TRBD2 (6 bases). This CDR3 reads CASSLLGGLNNEQFF. The CDR3 region has the DNA TGTGCCAGCAGCTTATTGGGAGGTTTAAACAATGAGCAGTTCTTC.